The 5 T cell receptor beta chains listed next were all sequenced from one sample in a study of cytomegalovirus exposure and HLA in healthy donors (dated by TCRdb to 2016 to 2017). To prepare the library, the immunoSEQ multiplex PCR assay was applied. For the multiplex PCR, a mixture combining 60 forward primers for TCR Vbeta segments and 13 reverse primers for TCR Jbeta segments was used. TCRdb took over this immuneACCESS table, retaining in-frame rearrangements with V and J assigned. Such tables are incomplete; in checked studies, under half of the missing clones stem from an unresolved V gene, and the remainder is unexplained. The sample table records 150,000 to 200,000 clones; under 80% of these occur just once. The top ten clones comprise around 2.1% of the sample. Sequencing was done on a sample of PBMCs. These receptors all stem from a female donor in good health and CMV-seronegative.

The V call is TRBV5-1, the J call TRBJ1-1; TRBD1 matches 7 bases. This CDR3 region has 14 residues. Trimming at V came to 9 bases and at J to 0 bases, leaving 8 bases not matched to a gene. CDR1 SGHRS and CDR2 YFSETQ come from the germline V gene. Here the CDR3 DNA reads TGCGCCACCTCGACAGGGAACATGAACACTGAAGCTTTCTTT. Translation: CATSTGNMNTEAFF.

V and J are TRBV5-1 and TRBJ1-6; no definite D call. V lost 0 bases, J lost 4 bases, and 8 bases lay in between. Germline CDR1 and CDR2: SGHRS and YFSETQ. The CDR3 loop spans 15 amino acids. The DNA of the CDR3 is TGCGCCAGCAGCTTGGAAAACGGGTATAATTCACCCCTCCACTTT. Protein sequence: CASSLENGYNSPLHF.

V gene TRBV7-8 combines with J gene TRBJ2-5; tentative D call: TRBD1 (6 bases). Germline CDR1 is SGHVS and CDR2 is FQNEAQ. The CDR3 extends over 13 amino acids. Trimming shortened V by 5 bases and J by 5 bases, and 12 bases separated the two germline ends. The CDR3 is CASSPRTAETQYF. The CDR3 DNA sequence: TGTGCCAGCAGCCCGAGGACAGCTGAGACCCAGTACTTC.

The CDR3 loop reads CASSQGGQRTATNEKLFF. The CDR3 nucleotides are TGTGCCAGCAGCCAAGGTGGACAGAGGACCGCAACTAATGAAAAACTGTTTTTT. J is TRBJ1-4 and V is TRBV4-2, with D tentatively TRBD1 (6 bases). V was pared by 1 base and J by 0 bases, with 15 bases between. CDR1 LGHNA and CDR2 YNFKEQ come from the germline V gene. This CDR3 has 18 residues.

CDR3 amino acids: CASSKQGSLNEQFF. DNA of the CDR3: TGTGCCAGCAGTAAACAGGGAAGCCTCAATGAGCAGTTCTTC. The chain joins TRBV27 to TRBJ2-1, with D maybe TRBD1 (6 bases). V was cut by 5 bases and J by 6 bases, with 14 bases left in between. Germline loops: CDR1 MNHEY, CDR2 SMNVEV (reference sequence). This CDR3 is built from 14 residues.